This entry lists 22 T cell receptor beta chains sequenced from one sample in a study of blood T cell repertoires in COVID-19. The repertoire was sequenced with immunoSEQ multiplex PCR; TCRdb's copy has only in-frame clones and lacks some. The table records about 140,000 clones, roughly 81% of them present only once. The specimen was peripheral blood. These receptor sequences come from a woman aged 50 to 60 with active or convalescent COVID-19.

The rearrangement uses TRBV7-9 and TRBJ2-3, with 9 bases that match TRBD1. With 6 bases clipped from V and 4 bases from J, the junction kept 5 bases outside the gene matches. The CDR3 is 14 residues long. From germline, CDR1 is SEHNR and CDR2 FQNEAQ (reference sequence). As DNA, the CDR3 is TGTGCCAGCAGATCGGACAGGGGAGCAGATACGCAGTATTTT. Protein: CASRSDRGADTQYF.

Only one count was recorded for this clone. Different DNA sequences within this sample yield the same CDR3. The rearrangement uses TRBV19 and TRBJ2-7; 7 nucleotides match TRBD2. V shed 10 bases and J 4 bases; nucleotides not matched to a gene: 4. The CDR3 is made up of 11 amino acids. Looked up from germline, CDR1 is LNHDA and CDR2 is SQIVND (reference sequence). CDR3 sequence reads: CATAGAYEQYF. Written as DNA, the CDR3 is TGTGCCACGGCGGGAGCATACGAGCAGTACTTC.

There are a few counts of this clone. Here the CDR3 reads CASSFRHSSIEAFF. In DNA form, the CDR3 reads TGTGCCAGCAGCTTCAGGCACAGCAGCATTGAAGCTTTCTTT. The chain combines TRBV11-2 with TRBJ1-1; D unresolved. Looked up from germline, CDR1 is SGHAT and CDR2 is FQNNGV. The CDR3 consists of 14 residues. With 3 bases removed from V and 7 bases from J, the gap between germline ends came to 15 bases.

The rearrangement links TRBV27 to TRBJ2-2; unclear D gene. Trimming stripped 5 bases from V and 0 bases from J, with 7 bases between. The germline V gene encodes CDR1 MNHEY and CDR2 SMNVEV (reference sequence). CDR3 size: 14 residues. CDR3 loop: CASSPPANTGELFF. The CDR3 nucleotides read TGTGCCAGCAGTCCCCCCGCGAACACCGGGGAGCTGTTTTTT.

DNA of the CDR3: TGTGCCAGTAGTATAGGACAGGTTTATAGCAATCAGCCCCAGCATTTT. This codes for CASSIGQVYSNQPQHF. The genes are TRBV19 and TRBJ1-5; perhaps TRBD1 as D (6 bases). Germline V gene data show CDR1 as LNHDA and CDR2 as SQIVND (reference sequence). The CDR3 has 16 residues. Trimming cost V 1 base and J 0 bases, with 10 bases left between them.

V and J are TRBV6-5 and TRBJ1-5, with 8 positions matching TRBD1. Trimming cost V 5 bases and J 9 bases; bases outside gene matches: 12. Germline assignment: CDR1 MNHEY and CDR2 SVGAGI. The CDR3 runs 15 residues. The CDR3 bases are TGTGCCAGCAGTCGGACAGGGAAAAGTATTCCGCCCCAGCATTTT. It is translated as CASSRTGKSIPPQHF.

This clone was counted only a few times. The chain links TRBV7-2 to TRBJ2-1, with 13 bases fitting TRBD2. Germline values: CDR1 SGHTA, CDR2 FQGNSA. The CDR3 has 15 amino acids. The junction had 7 bases not matched to a gene; V was cut back by 5 bases and J by 9 bases. The CDR3 nucleotides read TGTGCCAGCAGCATCGGGACTAGCGGGATGGGTGAGCAGTTCTTC. Its protein is CASSIGTSGMGEQFF.

As for this clone: Other DNA variants within this sample encode the same CDR3. The rearrangement links TRBV11-3 to TRBJ2-3; D is possibly TRBD2 (6 bases). The germline V gene encodes CDR1 SGHNT and CDR2 YENEEA. V was clipped by 1 base and J by 3 bases, with 14 bases between them. The CDR3 has 16 amino acids. CDR3 nucleotides: TGTGCCAGCAGCTTAGGGGGGGACGGGAGTACAGATACGCAGTATTTT. Translating it yields CASSLGGDGSTDTQYF.

The rearrangement uses TRBV3-1 (or the pseudogene TRBV3-2) and TRBJ2-7, with TRBD2 identical over 13 bases. With V trimmed by 4 bases and J by 0 bases, 6 bases remained unmatched. The length of the CDR3 is 17 residues. Looked up from germline, CDR1 is LGHDT and CDR2 is YNNKEL (reference sequence). CDR3: CASSRTSGGPSSYEQYF. The CDR3 coding sequence is TGTGCCAGCAGCCGGACTAGCGGGGGCCCGAGCTCCTACGAGCAGTACTTC.

The chain links TRBV6-6 to TRBJ1-1, with TRBD1 matching 8 bases. The germline V gene has CDR1 MNHNY and CDR2 SVGAGI (reference sequence). This CDR3 spans 14 amino acids. J gave up 1 base and V 7 bases, and 5 bases lay outside the gene matches. In DNA form, the CDR3 reads TGTGCCAGCACCCGGACAGGGAGGAACACTGAAGCTTTCTTT. Translated: CASTRTGRNTEAFF.

This chain joins TRBV6-2 or TRBV6-3 and TRBJ1-1; D is undetermined. The CDR3 has 15 residues. The germline V and J ends were trimmed by 0 bases and 2 bases, with 10 bases remaining between them. CDR1 and CDR2 (germline): MNHEY, SVGEGT. The CDR3 loop is CASSYSATDNTEAFF. CDR3 coding DNA: TGTGCCAGCAGTTACTCGGCAACAGATAACACTGAAGCTTTCTTT.

The chain carries TRBV7-2 and TRBJ2-5; 13 nucleotides agree with TRBD2. The CDR3 totals 18 residues. V lost 4 bases, J lost 4 bases, and 12 bases stayed unmatched. Germline lookup yields CDR1 SGHTA and CDR2 FQGNSA. The CDR3 loop is CASSSPLAGGGRRETQYF. CDR3 DNA sequence: TGTGCCAGCAGCTCCCCACTAGCGGGAGGGGGTAGGCGAGAGACCCAGTACTTC. Full variable domain (remainder filled in from reference TRBV7-2 and TRBJ2-5): GAGVSQSPSNKVTEKGKDVELRCDPISGHTALYWYRQSLGQGLEFLIYFQGNSAPDKSGLPSDRFSAERTGGSVSTLTIQRTQQEDSAVYLCASSSPLAGGGRRETQYFGPGTRLLVL.

V and J are TRBV3-1 (or the pseudogene TRBV3-2) and TRBJ2-2; 9 bases are shared with TRBD1. The V segment lost 3 bases and the J segment 6 bases; nucleotides outside the gene matches: 8. Germline V CDR1 and CDR2: LGHDT, YNNKEL (reference sequence). The CDR3 is 16 amino acids. The CDR3, as DNA: TGTGCCAGCAGCCAGGGACAGGGAGGGTCGGCCGGGGAGCTGTTTTTT. Translated, it gives CASSQGQGGSAGELFF.

The chain combines TRBV3-1 (or the pseudogene TRBV3-2) with TRBJ2-3; 12 bases fit TRBD2. Trimming cost V 3 bases and J 2 bases; bases outside gene matches: 3. Germline CDR1 is LGHDT and CDR2 is YNNKEL (reference sequence). The CDR3 is 16 amino acids. The DNA for the CDR3 is TGTGCCAGCAGCCAGGGACTAGCGGGTTCCACAGATACGCAGTATTTT. Its protein is CASSQGLAGSTDTQYF.

The genes are TRBV7-2 and TRBJ1-2; TRBD1 might be the D (5 bases). Germline CDR1 reads SGHTA; CDR2 reads FQGNSA. Trimming removed 1 base from V and 8 bases from J, with 14 bases in between. This CDR3 spans 14 amino acids. CDR3 DNA sequence: TGTGCCAGCAGCTTAGTTCGGTCCCAGGGCGGCTACACCTTC. Translating it yields CASSLVRSQGGYTF.

The V and J genes are TRBV30 and TRBJ1-1; 8 bases line up with TRBD1. CDR3 size: 12 residues. The J segment lost 3 bases and the V segment lost 4 bases, leaving 1 base of the junction unmatched. Germline lookup yields CDR1 GTSNPN and CDR2 SVGIG (reference sequence). Here the CDR3 reads CAWNRGDTEAFF. CDR3 DNA: TGTGCCTGGAACAGGGGGGACACTGAAGCTTTCTTT.

V gene TRBV6-2 or TRBV6-3 combines with J gene TRBJ1-5, with D possibly matching TRBD1 (5 bases). Trimming pared 0 bases from V and 4 bases from J, leaving 13 bases between. The CDR3 extends over 16 amino acids. CDR1 is MNHEY and CDR2 is SVGEGT in the germline V gene. In DNA, the CDR3 is TGTGCCAGCAGTTACTCCGGACAAAGTAGGAATCAGCCCCAGCATTTT. Translation: CASSYSGQSRNQPQHF.

CDR3 DNA: TGTGCCAGCAGCCCCCGGGAATCATCTTCCTACGAGCAGTACTTC. It encodes CASSPRESSSYEQYF. This rearrangement joins TRBV7-2 to TRBJ2-7; a possible D gene is TRBD2 (5 bases). Trimming removed 5 bases at V and 1 base at J, with 15 bases between. The CDR3 extends over 15 amino acids. Germline V lookup: CDR1 SGHTA, CDR2 FQGNSA.

This rearrangement joins TRBV3-1 (or the pseudogene TRBV3-2) to TRBJ2-5; 8 bases match TRBD2. Germline V CDR1 and CDR2: LGHDT, YNNKEL (reference sequence). V trimming: 0 bases; J trimming: 5 bases; junction bases outside the gene matches: 11. The CDR3 totals 17 residues. Here the CDR3 reads CASSQEGSGANPETQYF. CDR3 coding DNA: TGTGCCAGCAGCCAAGAGGGTAGCGGGGCTAACCCGGAGACCCAGTACTTC.

This clone was observed a few times. The J gene is TRBJ1-4, the V gene TRBV7-2; 8 bases align to TRBD1. CDR3 length: 14 amino acids. J was trimmed by 8 bases and V by 1 base; bases with no gene match: 3. CDR1 is SGHTA and CDR2 is FQGNSA in the germline V gene. As DNA, the CDR3 is TGTGCCAGCAGCTTAGGCAGGGGGCAGGAAAAACTGTTTTTT. This encodes CASSLGRGQEKLFF.

J is TRBJ2-1 and V is TRBV6-5; the match to TRBD2 covers 11 bases. V shed 6 bases and J 8 bases; nucleotides not matched to a gene: 9. Germline V CDR1 and CDR2: MNHEY, SVGAGI. CDR3 length equals 15 residues. DNA of the CDR3: TGTGCCAGCAGGATACTAGCGGGAGTCGGTGATGAGCAGTTCTTC. Encoded protein: CASRILAGVGDEQFF.

This rearrangement joins TRBV4-3 to TRBJ1-3; possible D gene TRBD1, 6 bases. Germline V lookup: CDR1 LGHNA, CDR2 YSLEER. V was cut by 1 base and J by 4 bases, with 14 bases left in between. The CDR3 covers 16 residues. The CDR3, as DNA: TGCGCCAGCAGCCAAGTTGCGGGGGCACCGGGAAACACCATATATTTT. As protein: CASSQVAGAPGNTIYF.